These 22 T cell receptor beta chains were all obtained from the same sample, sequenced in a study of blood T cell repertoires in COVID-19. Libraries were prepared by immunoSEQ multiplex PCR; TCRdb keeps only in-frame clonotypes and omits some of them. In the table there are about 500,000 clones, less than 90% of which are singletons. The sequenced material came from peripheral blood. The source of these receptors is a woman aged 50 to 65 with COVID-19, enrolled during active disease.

This CDR3 reads CATGGGESNEQYF. The CDR3 DNA is TGCGCCACTGGCGGGGGCGAGAGCAACGAGCAGTACTTC. The chain couples TRBV10-2 to TRBJ2-7, with D possibly matching TRBD2 (7 bases). Looked up from germline, CDR1 is WSHSY and CDR2 is SAAADI. Trimming cost V 10 bases and J 5 bases, with 18 bases left between them. The CDR3 extends over 13 amino acids.

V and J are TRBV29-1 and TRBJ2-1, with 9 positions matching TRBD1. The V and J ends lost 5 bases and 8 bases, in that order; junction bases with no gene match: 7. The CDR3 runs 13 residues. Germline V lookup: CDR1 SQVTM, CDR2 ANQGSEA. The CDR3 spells CSVPGTGSDEQFF. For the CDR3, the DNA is TGCAGCGTTCCCGGGACAGGGTCCGATGAGCAGTTCTTC.

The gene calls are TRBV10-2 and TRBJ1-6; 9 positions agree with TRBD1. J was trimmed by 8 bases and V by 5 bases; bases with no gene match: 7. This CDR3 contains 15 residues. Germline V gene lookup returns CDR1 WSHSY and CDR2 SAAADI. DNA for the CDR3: TGCGCCAGCAGTACAACAGGGGGCGGCGATTCACCCCTCCACTTT. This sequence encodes CASSTTGGGDSPLHF.

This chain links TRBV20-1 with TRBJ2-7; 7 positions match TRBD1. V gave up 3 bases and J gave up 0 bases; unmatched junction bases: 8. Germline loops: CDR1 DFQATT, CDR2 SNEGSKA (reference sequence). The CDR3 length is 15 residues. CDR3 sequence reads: CSASQGRDSSYEQYF. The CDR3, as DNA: TGCAGTGCTAGTCAGGGCCGGGACAGCTCCTACGAGCAGTACTTC.

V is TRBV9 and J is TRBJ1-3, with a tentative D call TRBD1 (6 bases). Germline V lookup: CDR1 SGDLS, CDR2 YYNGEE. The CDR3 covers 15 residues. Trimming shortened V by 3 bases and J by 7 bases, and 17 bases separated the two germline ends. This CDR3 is CASSDDRMVGNTIYF. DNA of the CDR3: TGTGCCAGCAGCGATGACAGGATGGTTGGGAACACCATATATTTT.

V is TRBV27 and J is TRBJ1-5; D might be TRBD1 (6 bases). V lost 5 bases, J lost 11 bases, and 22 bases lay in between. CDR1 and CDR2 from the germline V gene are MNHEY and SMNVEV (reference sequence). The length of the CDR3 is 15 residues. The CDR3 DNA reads TGTGCCAGCAGTAGACAGGAGGACCCGCTTGGGGCCCAGCATTTT. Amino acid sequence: CASSRQEDPLGAQHF.

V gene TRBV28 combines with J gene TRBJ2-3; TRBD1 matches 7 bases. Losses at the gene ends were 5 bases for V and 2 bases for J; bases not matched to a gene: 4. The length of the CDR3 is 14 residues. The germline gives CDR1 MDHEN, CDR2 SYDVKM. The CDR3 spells CASSLTGATDTQYF. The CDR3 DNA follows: TGTGCCAGCAGTCTTACAGGGGCCACAGATACGCAGTATTTT.

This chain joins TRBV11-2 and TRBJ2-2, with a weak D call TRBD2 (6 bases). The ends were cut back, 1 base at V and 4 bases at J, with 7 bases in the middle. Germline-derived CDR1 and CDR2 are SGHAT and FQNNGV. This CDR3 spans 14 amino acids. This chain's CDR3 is CASSLVGGTGELFF. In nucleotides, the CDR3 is TGTGCCAGCAGCTTAGTCGGGGGCACCGGGGAGCTGTTTTTT. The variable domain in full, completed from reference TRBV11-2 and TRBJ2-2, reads EAGVAQSPRYKIIEKRQSVAFWCNPISGHATLYWYQQILGQGPKLLIQFQNNGVVDDSQLPKDRFSAERLKGVDSTLKIQPAKLEDSAVYLCASSLVGGTGELFFGEGSRLTVL.

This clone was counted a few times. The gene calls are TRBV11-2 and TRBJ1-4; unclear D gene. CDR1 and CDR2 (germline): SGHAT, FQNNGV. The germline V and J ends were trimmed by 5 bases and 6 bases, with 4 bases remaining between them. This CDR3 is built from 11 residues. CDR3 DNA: TGTGCCAGCAGCCAATATGAAAAACTGTTTTTT. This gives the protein CASSQYEKLFF.

The CDR3: CASRPATGTLLGEQYF. In nucleotides, the CDR3 is TGTGCCAGCAGACCTGCGACAGGGACCCTCTTGGGCGAGCAGTACTTC. The genes are TRBV27 and TRBJ2-7; 7 bases fit TRBD1. Looked up from germline, CDR1 is MNHEY and CDR2 is SMNVEV (reference sequence). Trimming at V came to 6 bases and at J to 6 bases, leaving 17 bases not matched to a gene. This CDR3 is 16 amino acids long.

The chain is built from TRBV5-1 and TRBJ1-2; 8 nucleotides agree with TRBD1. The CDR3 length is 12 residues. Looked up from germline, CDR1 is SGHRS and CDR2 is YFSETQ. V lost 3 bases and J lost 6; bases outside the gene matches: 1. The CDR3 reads CASSWTGHGYTF. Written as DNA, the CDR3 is TGCGCCAGCAGCTGGACAGGGCATGGCTACACCTTC.

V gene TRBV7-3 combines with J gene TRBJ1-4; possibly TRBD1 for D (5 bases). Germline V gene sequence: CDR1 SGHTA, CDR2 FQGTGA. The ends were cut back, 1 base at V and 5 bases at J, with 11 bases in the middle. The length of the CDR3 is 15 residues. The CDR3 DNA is TGTGCCAGCAGCTTAAGCGGGGGTTTAAATGAAAAACTGTTTTTT. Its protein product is CASSLSGGLNEKLFF.

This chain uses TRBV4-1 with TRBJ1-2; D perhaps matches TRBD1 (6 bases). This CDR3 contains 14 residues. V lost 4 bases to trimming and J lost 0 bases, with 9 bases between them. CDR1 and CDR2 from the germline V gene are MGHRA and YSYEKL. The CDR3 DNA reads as TGCGCCAGCAGCCTTGGACAGTCTAACTATGGCTACACCTTC. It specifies CASSLGQSNYGYTF.

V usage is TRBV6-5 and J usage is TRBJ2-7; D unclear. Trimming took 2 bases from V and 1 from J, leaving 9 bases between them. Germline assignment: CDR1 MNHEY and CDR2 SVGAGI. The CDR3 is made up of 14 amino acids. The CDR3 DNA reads TGTGCCAGCAGTTACCGCGTACGATCCTACGAGCAGTACTTC. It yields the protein CASSYRVRSYEQYF.

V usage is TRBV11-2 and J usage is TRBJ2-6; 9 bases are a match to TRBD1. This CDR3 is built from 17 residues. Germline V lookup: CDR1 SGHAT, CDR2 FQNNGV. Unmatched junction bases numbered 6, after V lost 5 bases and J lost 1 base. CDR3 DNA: TGTGCCAGCAGCCGCTCGACAGGGGGTTCTGGGGCCAACGTCCTGACTTTC. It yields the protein CASSRSTGGSGANVLTF.

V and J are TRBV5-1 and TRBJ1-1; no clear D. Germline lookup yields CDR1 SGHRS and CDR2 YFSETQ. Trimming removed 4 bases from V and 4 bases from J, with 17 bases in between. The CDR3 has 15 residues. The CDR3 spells CASSRQTHSGTEAFF. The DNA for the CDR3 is TGCGCCAGCAGCCGGCAAACTCACAGTGGCACTGAAGCTTTCTTT.

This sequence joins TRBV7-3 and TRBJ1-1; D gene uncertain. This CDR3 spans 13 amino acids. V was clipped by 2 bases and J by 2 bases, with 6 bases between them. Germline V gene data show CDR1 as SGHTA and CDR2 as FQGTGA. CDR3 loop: CASSLLGNTEAFF. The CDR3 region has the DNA TGTGCCAGCAGCTTATTGGGCAACACTGAAGCTTTCTTT.

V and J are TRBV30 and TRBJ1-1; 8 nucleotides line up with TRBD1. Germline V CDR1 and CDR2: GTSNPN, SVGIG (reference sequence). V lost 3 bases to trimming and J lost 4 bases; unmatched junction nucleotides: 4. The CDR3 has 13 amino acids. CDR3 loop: CAWRVDRGTEAFF. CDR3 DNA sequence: TGTGCCTGGAGGGTAGACAGGGGCACTGAAGCTTTCTTT.

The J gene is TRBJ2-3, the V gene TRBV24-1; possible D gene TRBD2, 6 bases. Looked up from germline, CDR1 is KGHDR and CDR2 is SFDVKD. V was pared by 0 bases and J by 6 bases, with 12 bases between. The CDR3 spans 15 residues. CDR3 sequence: CATSDLGRTTDTQYF. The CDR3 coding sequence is TGTGCCACCAGTGATTTGGGCCGGACTACGGATACGCAGTATTTT.

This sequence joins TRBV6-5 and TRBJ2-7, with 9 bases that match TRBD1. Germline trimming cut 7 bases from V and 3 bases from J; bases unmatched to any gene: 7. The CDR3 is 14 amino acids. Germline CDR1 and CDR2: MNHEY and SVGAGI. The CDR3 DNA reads TGTGCCAGCAAGCGGGACAGGGTGAACTACGAGCAGTACTTC. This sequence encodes CASKRDRVNYEQYF.

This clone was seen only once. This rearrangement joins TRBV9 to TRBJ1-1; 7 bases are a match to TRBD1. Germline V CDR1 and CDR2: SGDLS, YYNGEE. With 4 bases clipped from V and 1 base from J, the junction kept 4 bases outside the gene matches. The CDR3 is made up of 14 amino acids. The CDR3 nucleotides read TGTGCCAGCAGCTCGACAGGGCGGAACACTGAAGCTTTCTTT. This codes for CASSSTGRNTEAFF.

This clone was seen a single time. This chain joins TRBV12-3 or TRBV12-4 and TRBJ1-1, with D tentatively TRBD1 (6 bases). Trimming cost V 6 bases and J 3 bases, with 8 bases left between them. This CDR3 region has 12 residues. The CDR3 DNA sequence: TGTGCCAGCAGCCCAGGGGACACTGAAGCTTTCTTT. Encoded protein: CASSPGDTEAFF.